The present TCR beta chain was sequenced within a study of blood T cell repertoires in COVID-19. On the study more broadly: PBMCs, B-cell-depleted T cells, or T cells provided the cDNA or gDNA that made up the material.

How the authors handled the data: Estimates of nucleated cell counts were drawn from the amplification of reference gene primers. Only in-frame clones appear in the TCRdb table, and some are missing; sequencing was by immunoSEQ multiplex PCR. D and trimming come from the DNA, and the V and J calls and clone size come from that table. Of approximately 280,000 clones in the sample, roughly 89% were seen once. Participant-given clinical history determined each cohort assignment. Resolution of symptoms, clearance, or two negative PCRs was present in recovered Cohort 3 donors. The V end was cut by 2 bases, the J end by 2 bases, with 11 bases between. The germline CDR1 and CDR2 sequences are MNHEY and SVGAGI. This CDR3 contains 15 residues.

The chain is built from TRBV6-5 and TRBJ2-3; maybe TRBD1 (5 bases). The sample was PBMCs or T cells enriched from blood (not recorded which). The TCR sequence derives from a woman in her sixties who had recovered from COVID-19. The CDR3, as DNA: TGTGCCAGCAGTTACGGGGCAGCGAACACAGATACGCAGTATTTT. Protein sequence: CASSYGAANTDTQYF.